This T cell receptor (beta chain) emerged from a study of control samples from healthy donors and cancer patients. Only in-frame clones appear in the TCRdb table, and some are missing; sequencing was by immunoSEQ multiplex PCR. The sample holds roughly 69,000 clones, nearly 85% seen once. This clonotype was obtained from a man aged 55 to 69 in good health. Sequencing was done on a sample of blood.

CDR3 nucleotide sequence: TGTGCCAGCAGTTACGACCGGGAGCTGTTTTTT. As protein: CASSYDRELFF. V is TRBV6-5 and J is TRBJ2-2; D not resolved. The CDR3 runs to 11 residues. Germline CDR1 reads MNHEY; CDR2 reads SVGAGI. Trimming stripped 2 bases from V and 9 bases from J, with 4 bases between.